The source of this T cell receptor beta chain is a study of blood T cells in healthy people across ages. Sample-barcoded 5' priming and a J-beta primer mix drove a second PCR of roughly 6 to 12 cycles. Each CDR3 protein gets one entry after TCRdb re-called the 5' RACE reads with MiXCR. The sample records about 970,000 distinct CDR3 sequences, around 54% being singletons. Overall study findings and caveats: Naive CD4+ cell counts and diversity both ran higher in long-lived than in aged donors. Per million T cells, the diversity of TCR beta decreased roughly linearly as age advanced.

Concerning this clonotype itself: Its matching antigen is unknown.

CDR1 MRHNA and CDR2 SNTAGT come from the germline V gene. Trimming left V 2 bases short and J 3 bases short, with 5 bases between. This CDR3 comprises 13 residues. Investigators took about 9.1 milliliters of peripheral blood from every donor. Total RNA, at least 6 micrograms per sample, was extracted from PBMCs. V is TRBV6-4 and J is TRBJ2-1; unclear D gene. This TCR was sampled from a woman aged 60 to 75 in good health. Sequencing was done on a sample of blood. CDR3 nucleotides: TGTGCCAGCAGTGACCGACTCTACAATGAGCAGTTCTTC. Amino acid sequence: CASSDRLYNEQFF.